This T cell receptor (beta chain) was sequenced during a study of blood T cell repertoires in COVID-19. Study-level information: Researchers got acute and convalescent COVID-19 samples from the United States, Italy and Spain.

Produced via immunoSEQ multiplex PCR; TCRdb's table is partial and in-frame only. Here the sample spans about 160,000 clones, over 80% being singletons. The V segment lost 6 bases and the J segment 0 bases; nucleotides outside the gene matches: 4. CDR1 and CDR2 (germline): MDHEN, SYDVKM. This CDR3 is 15 amino acids long. This receptor was identified in a woman between 45 and 65 years old with acute or convalescent COVID-19. The rearrangement uses TRBV28 and TRBJ2-1, with 8 positions matching TRBD2. Sequencing used peripheral blood. CDR3 protein: CASRVSGSSYNEQFF. In DNA, the CDR3 is TGTGCCAGCAGGGTGAGCGGGAGCTCCTACAATGAGCAGTTCTTC.